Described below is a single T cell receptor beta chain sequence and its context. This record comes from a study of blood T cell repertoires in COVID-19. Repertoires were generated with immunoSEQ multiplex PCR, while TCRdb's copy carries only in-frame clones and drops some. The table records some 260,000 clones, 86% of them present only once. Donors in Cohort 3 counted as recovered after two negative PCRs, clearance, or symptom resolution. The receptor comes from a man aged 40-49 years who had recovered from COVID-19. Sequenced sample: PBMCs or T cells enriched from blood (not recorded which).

The CDR3 here is CASSQGQLNTEAFF. The CDR3 nucleotides read TGTGCCAGCTCGCAGGGACAGCTGAACACTGAAGCTTTCTTT. This chain joins TRBV18 and TRBJ1-1; 7 positions match TRBD1. Per germline, CDR1 KGHSH and CDR2 LQKENI. Trimming removed 6 bases from V and 0 bases from J; junction bases left unmatched: 4. This CDR3 has 14 residues.